This entry lists 8 T cell receptor beta chains sequenced from one sample in a study of OX40 agonist ivuxolimab in advanced cancers. Libraries were prepared by immunoSEQ multiplex PCR; TCRdb keeps only in-frame clonotypes and omits some of them. The sample has about 58,000 clones; roughly nine tenths are singletons. This specimen consisted of CD4+ or CD8+ T cells sorted from blood, obtained in a trial of the OX40 agonist ivuxolimab. These receptors were taken from an adult with an advanced solid tumor such as melanoma, head and neck, liver or kidney cancer.

The V call is TRBV7-2, the J call TRBJ1-3, with 8 bases matching TRBD1. This CDR3 is 16 amino acids long. Germline V gives CDR1 SGHTA, CDR2 FQGNSA. The V segment lost 5 bases and the J segment 0 bases; nucleotides outside the gene matches: 6. CDR3 bases: TGTGCCAGCAGCCCTCGACAGGGGCACTCTGGAAACACCATATATTTT. It is translated as CASSPRQGHSGNTIYF.

V gene TRBV7-3 combines with J gene TRBJ2-1; D possibly corresponds to TRBD2 (6 bases). The CDR3 is 16 residues long. Germline assignment: CDR1 SGHTA and CDR2 FQGTGA. Trimming removed 2 bases from V and 0 bases from J, with 11 bases in between. The DNA of the CDR3 is TGTGCCAGCAGCTTATCTAGCGCCTTCTCCTACAATGAGCAGTTCTTC. Its translation: CASSLSSAFSYNEQFF. The entire variable domain, with the rest obtained from reference TRBV7-3 and TRBJ2-1, is as follows: GAGVSQTPSNKVTEKGKYVELRCDPISGHTALYWYRQSLGQGPEFLIYFQGTGAADDSGLPNDRFFAVRPEGSVSTLKIQRTERGDSAVYLCASSLSSAFSYNEQFFGPGTRLTVL.

V gene TRBV6-6 combines with J gene TRBJ2-3; D not resolved. Germline V gives CDR1 MNHNY, CDR2 SVGAGI (reference sequence). V lost 6 bases, J lost 2 bases, and 6 bases lay in between. The CDR3 spans 12 residues. In DNA, the CDR3 is TGTGCCAGCAGCCATACCACAGATACGCAGTATTTT. Translation gives CASSHTTDTQYF.

The J gene is TRBJ1-1, the V gene TRBV11-2; 7 bases match TRBD1. Germline V CDR1 and CDR2: SGHAT, FQNNGV. The V segment lost 2 bases and the J segment 0 bases; nucleotides outside the gene matches: 3. The CDR3 runs 15 residues. The CDR3 DNA follows: TGTGCCAGCAGCTTAATGACAGGGATGAACACTGAAGCTTTCTTT. Protein: CASSLMTGMNTEAFF.

V and J are TRBV10-3 and TRBJ2-2, with TRBD2 matching over 7 bases. J was trimmed by 3 bases and V by 9 bases; bases with no gene match: 7. The CDR3 is made up of 14 amino acids. Germline V CDR1 and CDR2: ENHRY, SYGVKD. CDR3 in DNA: TGTGCCATTCGACTAGCAGAGGACACCGGGGAGCTGTTTTTT. Translation gives CAIRLAEDTGELFF.

The V gene is TRBV19, the J gene TRBJ1-2; possible D gene TRBD1, 5 bases. The length of the CDR3 is 12 residues. Germline V gene lookup returns CDR1 LNHDA and CDR2 SQIVND (reference sequence). V was trimmed by 6 bases and J by 7 bases, leaving 12 bases between them. The CDR3 region is CASSQGVGGYTF. CDR3 nucleotides: TGTGCCAGTAGCCAGGGAGTAGGTGGCTACACCTTC.

The V and J genes are TRBV2 and TRBJ2-7; TRBD1 is a possible D gene (5 bases). CDR1 SNHLY and CDR2 FYNNEI come from the germline V gene. The CDR3 is 12 amino acids. V gave up 5 bases and J gave up 4 bases, with 9 bases separating them. The CDR3 loop is CASSLQGYEQYF. CDR3 DNA sequence: TGTGCCAGCAGTCTCCAGGGTTACGAGCAGTACTTC. The complete variable domain, with remaining parts taken from reference TRBV2 and TRBJ2-7, reads EPEVTQTPSHQVTQMGQEVILRCVPISNHLYFYWYRQILGQKVEFLVSFYNNEISEKSEIFDDQFSVERPDGSNFTLKIRSTKLEDSAMYFCASSLQGYEQYFGPGTRLTVT.

The chain combines TRBV28 with TRBJ1-6; TRBD1 matches 8 bases. Germline loops: CDR1 MDHEN, CDR2 SYDVKM. This CDR3 has 15 amino acids. The junction had 9 bases not matched to a gene; V was cut back by 5 bases and J by 9 bases. The CDR3 DNA is TGTGCCAGCAGTACAGGACAGGGACTTGCTTCACCCCTCCACTTT. Translation: CASSTGQGLASPLHF.